The text below deals with one T cell receptor (beta chain). CDR1 and CDR2 (germline): SGDLS, YYNGEE. The CDR3 spans 16 residues. The V and J ends lost 0 bases and 3 bases respectively, with 14 bases between them. This specimen belongs to a study of T cell changes during pregnancy in multiple sclerosis. Clones were read by immunoSEQ multiplex PCR, and TCRdb kept only the in-frame ones, dropping some. Among 40,000 to 50,000 clones listed, around 93% were seen once. The rearrangement uses TRBV9 and TRBJ2-3, with D maybe TRBD1 (6 bases). This sequence originates from a female donor with multiple sclerosis, enrolled in a pregnancy study. The source material was CD8+ T cells from peripheral blood mononuclear cells, sampled in the third trimester of pregnancy. CDR3 nucleotide sequence: TGTGCCAGCAGCGTAGCTCGTGGGGGCGCGACAGATACGCAGTATTTT. Its translation is CASSVARGGATDTQYF.